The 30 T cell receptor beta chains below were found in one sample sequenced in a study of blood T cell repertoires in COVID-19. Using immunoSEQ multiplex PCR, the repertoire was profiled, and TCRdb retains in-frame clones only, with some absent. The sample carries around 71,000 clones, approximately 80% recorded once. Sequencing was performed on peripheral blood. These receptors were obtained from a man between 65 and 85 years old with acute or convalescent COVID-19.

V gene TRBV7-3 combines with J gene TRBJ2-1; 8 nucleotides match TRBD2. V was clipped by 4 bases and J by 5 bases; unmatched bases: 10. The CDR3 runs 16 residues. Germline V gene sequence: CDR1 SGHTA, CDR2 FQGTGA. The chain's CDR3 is CASSSLSGTINNEQFF. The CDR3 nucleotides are TGTGCCAGCAGCTCCCTTAGCGGGACCATTAACAATGAGCAGTTCTTC.

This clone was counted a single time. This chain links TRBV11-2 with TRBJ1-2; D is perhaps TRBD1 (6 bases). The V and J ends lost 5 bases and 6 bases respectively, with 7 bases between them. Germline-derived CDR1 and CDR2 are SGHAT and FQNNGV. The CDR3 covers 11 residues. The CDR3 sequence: CASSPGDGYTF. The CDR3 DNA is TGTGCCAGCAGCCCAGGGGATGGCTACACCTTC.

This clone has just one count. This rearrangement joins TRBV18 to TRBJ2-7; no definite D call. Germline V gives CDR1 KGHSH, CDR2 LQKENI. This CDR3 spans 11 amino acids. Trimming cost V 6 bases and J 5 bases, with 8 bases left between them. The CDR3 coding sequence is TGTGCCAGCTCGCTCAGTGACGAGCAGTACTTC. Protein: CASSLSDEQYF.

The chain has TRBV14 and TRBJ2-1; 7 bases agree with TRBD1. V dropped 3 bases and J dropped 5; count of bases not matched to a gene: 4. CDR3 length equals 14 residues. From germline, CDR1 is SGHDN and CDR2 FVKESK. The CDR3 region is CASSQTGMHNEQFF. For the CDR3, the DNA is TGTGCCAGCAGCCAGACAGGGATGCACAATGAGCAGTTCTTC.

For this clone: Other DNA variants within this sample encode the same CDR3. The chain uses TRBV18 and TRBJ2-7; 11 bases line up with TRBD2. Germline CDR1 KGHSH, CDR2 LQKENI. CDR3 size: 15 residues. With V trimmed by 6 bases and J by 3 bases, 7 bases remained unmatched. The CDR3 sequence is CASSQTGTSGYEQYF. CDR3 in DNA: TGTGCCAGCTCTCAGACCGGGACTAGCGGCTACGAGCAGTACTTC. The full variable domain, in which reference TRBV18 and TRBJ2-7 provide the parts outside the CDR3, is NAGVMQNPRHLVRRRGQEARLRCSPMKGHSHVYWYRQLPEEGLKFMVYLQKENIIDESGMPKERFSAEFPKEGPSILRIQQVVRGDSAAYFCASSQTGTSGYEQYFGPGTRLTVT.

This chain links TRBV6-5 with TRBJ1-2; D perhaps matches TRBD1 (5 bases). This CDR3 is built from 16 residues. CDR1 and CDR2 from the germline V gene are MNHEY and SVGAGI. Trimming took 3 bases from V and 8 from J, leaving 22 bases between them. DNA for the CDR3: TGTGCCAGCAGTTATAACCCCGCGACAGCCCTGAGGGGCTACACCTTC. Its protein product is CASSYNPATALRGYTF.

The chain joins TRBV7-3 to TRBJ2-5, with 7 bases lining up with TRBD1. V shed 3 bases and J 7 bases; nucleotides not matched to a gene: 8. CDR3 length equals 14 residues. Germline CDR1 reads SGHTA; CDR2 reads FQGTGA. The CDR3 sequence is CASSFPGQSSTQYF. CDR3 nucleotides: TGTGCCAGCAGCTTCCCGGGACAGTCCTCGACCCAGTACTTC.

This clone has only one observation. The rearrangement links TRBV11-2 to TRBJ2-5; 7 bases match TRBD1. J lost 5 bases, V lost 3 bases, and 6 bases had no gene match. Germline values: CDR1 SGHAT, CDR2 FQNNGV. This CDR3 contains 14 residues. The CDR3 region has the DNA TGTGCCAGCAGCTTCGGCAGGGGGAAGGAGACCCAGTACTTC. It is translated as CASSFGRGKETQYF.

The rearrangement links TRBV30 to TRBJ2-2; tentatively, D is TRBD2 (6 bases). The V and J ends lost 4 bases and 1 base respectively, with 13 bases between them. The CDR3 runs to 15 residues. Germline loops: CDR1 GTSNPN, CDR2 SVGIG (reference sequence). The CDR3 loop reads CAWMQGAGNTGELFF. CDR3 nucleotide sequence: TGTGCCTGGATGCAGGGAGCGGGGAACACCGGGGAGCTGTTTTTT.

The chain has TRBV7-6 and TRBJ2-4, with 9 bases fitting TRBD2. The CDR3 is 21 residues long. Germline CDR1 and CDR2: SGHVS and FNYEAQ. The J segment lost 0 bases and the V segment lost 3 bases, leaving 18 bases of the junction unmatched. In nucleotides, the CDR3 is TGTGCCAGCAGCTTTTACGAGTCCCTAGCGGGATTCCAACTAGCCAAAAACATTCAGTACTTC. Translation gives CASSFYESLAGFQLAKNIQYF.

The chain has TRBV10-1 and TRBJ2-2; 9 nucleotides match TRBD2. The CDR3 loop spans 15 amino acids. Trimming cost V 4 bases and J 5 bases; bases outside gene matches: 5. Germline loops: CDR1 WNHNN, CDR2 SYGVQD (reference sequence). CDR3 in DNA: TGCGCCAGCAGTGGGCTAGCGGGAAATACCGGGGAGCTGTTTTTT. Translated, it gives CASSGLAGNTGELFF.

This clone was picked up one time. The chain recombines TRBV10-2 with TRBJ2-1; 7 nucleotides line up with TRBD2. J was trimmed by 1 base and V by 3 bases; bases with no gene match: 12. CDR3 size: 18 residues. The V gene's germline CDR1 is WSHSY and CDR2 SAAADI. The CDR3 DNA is TGCGCCAGCAGTGAAGTTTGGGCTAGCGGCATGTCCTACAATGAGCAGTTCTTC. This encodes CASSEVWASGMSYNEQFF.

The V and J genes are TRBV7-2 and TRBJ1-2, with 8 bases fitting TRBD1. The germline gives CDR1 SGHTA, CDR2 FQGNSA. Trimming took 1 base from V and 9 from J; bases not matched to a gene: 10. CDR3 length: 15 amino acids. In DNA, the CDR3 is TGTGCCAGCAGCTTAGAGGGGGGACAGGCCGTGCGCTACACCTTC. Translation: CASSLEGGQAVRYTF.

This chain's CDR3 is CASSGGSGDTNYGYTF. The CDR3 DNA reads as TGTGCCAGCAGTGGCGGGTCAGGAGATACTAACTATGGCTACACCTTC. The chain uses TRBV28 and TRBJ1-2; no clear D gene. Germline V CDR1 and CDR2: MDHEN, SYDVKM. V lost 5 bases to trimming and J lost 0 bases, with 16 bases between them. The CDR3 consists of 16 residues.

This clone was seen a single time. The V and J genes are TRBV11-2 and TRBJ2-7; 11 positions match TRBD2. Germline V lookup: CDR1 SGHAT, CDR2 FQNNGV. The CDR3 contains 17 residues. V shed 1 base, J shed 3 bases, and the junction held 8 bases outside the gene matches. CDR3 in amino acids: CASSLALGTSGFYEQYF. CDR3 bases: TGTGCCAGCAGCTTAGCCCTAGGGACTAGCGGTTTCTACGAGCAGTACTTC. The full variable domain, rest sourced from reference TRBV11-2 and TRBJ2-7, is EAGVAQSPRYKIIEKRQSVAFWCNPISGHATLYWYQQILGQGPKLLIQFQNNGVVDDSQLPKDRFSAERLKGVDSTLKIQPAKLEDSAVYLCASSLALGTSGFYEQYFGPGTRLTVT.

The CDR3 spells CASSHRRGTGELFF. The CDR3 DNA is TGTGCCAGCAGCCATAGAAGGGGAACCGGGGAGCTGTTTTTT. V usage is TRBV3-1 (or the pseudogene TRBV3-2) and J usage is TRBJ2-2, with a possible D match to TRBD1 (5 bases). Per germline, CDR1 LGHDT and CDR2 YNNKEL (reference sequence). Trimming took off 3 bases at V and 5 bases at J, with 10 bases between the two ends. This CDR3 comprises 14 residues.

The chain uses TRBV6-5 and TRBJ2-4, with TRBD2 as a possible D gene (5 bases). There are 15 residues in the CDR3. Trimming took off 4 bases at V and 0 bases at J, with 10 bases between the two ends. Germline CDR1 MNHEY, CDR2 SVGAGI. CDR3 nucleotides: TGTGCCAGCAGTTCAGGCGGGCTAGCCAAAAACATTCAGTACTTC. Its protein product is CASSSGGLAKNIQYF.

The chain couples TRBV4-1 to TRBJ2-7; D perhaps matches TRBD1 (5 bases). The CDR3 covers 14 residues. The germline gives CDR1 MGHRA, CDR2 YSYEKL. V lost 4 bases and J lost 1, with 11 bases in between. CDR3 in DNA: TGCGCCAGCAGCCCGCGACAGTTTTCCTACGAGCAGTACTTC. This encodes CASSPRQFSYEQYF.

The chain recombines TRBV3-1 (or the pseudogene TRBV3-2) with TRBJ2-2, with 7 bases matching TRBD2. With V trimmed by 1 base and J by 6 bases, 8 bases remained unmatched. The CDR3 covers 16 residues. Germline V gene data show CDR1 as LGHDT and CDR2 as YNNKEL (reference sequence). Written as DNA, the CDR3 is TGTGCCAGCAGCCAAGGGTACGGCGGGAGTGCCGGGGAGCTGTTTTTT. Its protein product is CASSQGYGGSAGELFF.

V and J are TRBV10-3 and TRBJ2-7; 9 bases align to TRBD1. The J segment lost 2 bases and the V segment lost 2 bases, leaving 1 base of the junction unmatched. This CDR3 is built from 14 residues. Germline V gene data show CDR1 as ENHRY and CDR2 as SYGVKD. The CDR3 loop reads CAISERTGAYEQYF. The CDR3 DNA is TGTGCCATCAGTGAGCGGACAGGGGCCTACGAGCAGTACTTC.

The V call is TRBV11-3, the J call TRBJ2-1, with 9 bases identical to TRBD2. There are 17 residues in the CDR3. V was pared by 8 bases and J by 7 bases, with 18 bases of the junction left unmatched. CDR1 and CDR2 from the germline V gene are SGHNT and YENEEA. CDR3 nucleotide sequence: TGTGCCAGCTCGCTTTCTAGCGGGGATACGCTTGGGAATGAGCAGTTCTTC. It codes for CASSLSSGDTLGNEQFF. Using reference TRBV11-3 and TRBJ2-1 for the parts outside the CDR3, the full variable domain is EAGVVQSPRYKIIEKKQPVAFWCNPISGHNTLYWYLQNLGQGPELLIRYENEEAVDDSQLPKDRFSAERLKGVDSTLKIQPAELGDSAVYLCASSLSSGDTLGNEQFFGPGTRLTVL.

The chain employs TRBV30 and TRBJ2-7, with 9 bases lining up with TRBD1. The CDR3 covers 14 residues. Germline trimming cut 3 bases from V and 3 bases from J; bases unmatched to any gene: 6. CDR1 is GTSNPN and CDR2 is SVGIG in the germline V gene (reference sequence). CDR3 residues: CAWRMGQGSYEQYF. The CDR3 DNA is TGTGCCTGGAGAATGGGACAGGGTAGCTACGAGCAGTACTTC. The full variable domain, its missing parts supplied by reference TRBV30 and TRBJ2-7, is SQTIHQWPATLVQPVGSPLSLECTVEGTSNPNLYWYRQAAGRGLQLLFYSVGIGQISSEVPQNLSASRPQDRQFILSSKKLLLSDSGFYLCAWRMGQGSYEQYFGPGTRLTVT.

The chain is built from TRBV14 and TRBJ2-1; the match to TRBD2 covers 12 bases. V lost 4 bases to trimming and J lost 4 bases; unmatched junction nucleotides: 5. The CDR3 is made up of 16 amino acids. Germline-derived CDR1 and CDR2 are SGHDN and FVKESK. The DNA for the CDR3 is TGTGCCAGCAGCCTTCTAGCGGGAGGGCGGTACAATGAGCAGTTCTTC. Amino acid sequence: CASSLLAGGRYNEQFF. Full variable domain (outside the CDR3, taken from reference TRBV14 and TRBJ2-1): EAGVTQFPSHSVIEKGQTVTLRCDPISGHDNLYWYRRVMGKEIKFLLHFVKESKQDESGMPNNRFLAERTGGTYSTLKVQPAELEDSGVYFCASSLLAGGRYNEQFFGPGTRLTVL.

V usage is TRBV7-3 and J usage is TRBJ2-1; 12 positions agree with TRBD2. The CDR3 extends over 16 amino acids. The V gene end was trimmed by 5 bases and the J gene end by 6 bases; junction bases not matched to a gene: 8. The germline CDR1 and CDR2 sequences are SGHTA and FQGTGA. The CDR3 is CASSQEGLAGSNEQFF. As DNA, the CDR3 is TGTGCCAGCAGCCAAGAGGGACTAGCGGGCAGCAATGAGCAGTTCTTC.

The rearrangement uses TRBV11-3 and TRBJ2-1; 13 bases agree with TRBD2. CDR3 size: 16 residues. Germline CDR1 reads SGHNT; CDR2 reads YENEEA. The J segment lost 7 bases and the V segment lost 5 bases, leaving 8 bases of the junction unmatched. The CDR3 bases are TGTGCCAGCAGCCAAGGACTAGCGGGAGTGGGGAATGAGCAGTTCTTC. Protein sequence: CASSQGLAGVGNEQFF.

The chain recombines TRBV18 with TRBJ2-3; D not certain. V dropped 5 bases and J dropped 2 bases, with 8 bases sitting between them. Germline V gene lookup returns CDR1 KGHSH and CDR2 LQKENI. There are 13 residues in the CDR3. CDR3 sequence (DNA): TGTGCCAGCTCAGGCGGAATCACAGATACGCAGTATTTT. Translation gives CASSGGITDTQYF.

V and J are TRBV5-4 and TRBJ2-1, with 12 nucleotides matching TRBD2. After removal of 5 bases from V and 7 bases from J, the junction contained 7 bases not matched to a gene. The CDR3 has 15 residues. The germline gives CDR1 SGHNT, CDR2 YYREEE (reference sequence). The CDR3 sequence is CASREGLAGTNEQFF. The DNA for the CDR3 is TGTGCCAGCAGGGAAGGACTAGCGGGAACGAATGAGCAGTTCTTC. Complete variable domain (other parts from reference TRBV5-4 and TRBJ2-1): ETGVTQSPTHLIKTRGQQVTLRCSSQSGHNTVSWYQQALGQGPQFIFQYYREEENGRGNFPPRFSGLQFPNYSSELNVNALELDDSALYLCASREGLAGTNEQFFGPGTRLTVL.

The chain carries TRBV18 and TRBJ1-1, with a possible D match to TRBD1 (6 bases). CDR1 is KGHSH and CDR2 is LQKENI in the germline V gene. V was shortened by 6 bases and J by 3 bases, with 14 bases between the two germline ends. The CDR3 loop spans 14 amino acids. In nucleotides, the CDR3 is TGTGCCAGCTCTGCACAGACAGGTTACACTGAAGCTTTCTTT. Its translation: CASSAQTGYTEAFF.

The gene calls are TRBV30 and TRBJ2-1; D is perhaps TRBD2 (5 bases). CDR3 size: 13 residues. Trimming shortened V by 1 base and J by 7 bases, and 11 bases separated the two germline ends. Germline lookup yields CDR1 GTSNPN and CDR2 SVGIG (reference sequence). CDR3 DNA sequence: TGTGCCTGGAGTGGGCCGGGGATGAATGAGCAGTTCTTC. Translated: CAWSGPGMNEQFF.

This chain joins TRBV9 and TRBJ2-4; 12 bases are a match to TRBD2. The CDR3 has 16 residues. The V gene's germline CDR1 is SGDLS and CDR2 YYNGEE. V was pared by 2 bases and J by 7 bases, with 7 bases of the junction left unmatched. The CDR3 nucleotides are TGTGCCAGCAGCGTTCTAGCGGGAGGGCTGAGGAACATTCAGTACTTC. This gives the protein CASSVLAGGLRNIQYF.